This T cell receptor beta chain is from a study of radiotherapy plus CTLA-4 blockade in lung cancer. Study summary: Disease control was present in 30% to 40% of patients, and objective responses in around 18%. Findings and limits, study-wide: Among blood TCR repertoires after radiotherapy plus ipilimumab, tumor-derived clones expanded.

CTLA-4 blockade with ipilimumab, together with focal radiation, was given to patients with chemo-refractory metastatic non-small-cell lung cancer. This clone appeared a few times. Antigen specificity is unknown. This table comes from immunoSEQ multiplex PCR, and its TCRdb copy is limited to in-frame clones, with some not included. The table shows about 59,000 clones, with less than 75% occurring only once. Trimming pared 1 base from V and 2 bases from J, leaving 5 bases between. Germline-derived CDR1 and CDR2 are SGHTA and FQGNSA. This CDR3 region has 13 residues. The sample was peripheral blood, taken from a patient treated with radiotherapy plus ipilimumab. The chain recombines TRBV7-2 with TRBJ2-5; D not certain. This TCR derives from a human donor with non-small cell lung cancer whose response to radiotherapy plus ipilimumab could not be evaluated. The chain's CDR3 is CASSLVLQETQYF. The CDR3 nucleotides read TGTGCCAGCAGCTTAGTACTACAAGAGACCCAGTACTTC.